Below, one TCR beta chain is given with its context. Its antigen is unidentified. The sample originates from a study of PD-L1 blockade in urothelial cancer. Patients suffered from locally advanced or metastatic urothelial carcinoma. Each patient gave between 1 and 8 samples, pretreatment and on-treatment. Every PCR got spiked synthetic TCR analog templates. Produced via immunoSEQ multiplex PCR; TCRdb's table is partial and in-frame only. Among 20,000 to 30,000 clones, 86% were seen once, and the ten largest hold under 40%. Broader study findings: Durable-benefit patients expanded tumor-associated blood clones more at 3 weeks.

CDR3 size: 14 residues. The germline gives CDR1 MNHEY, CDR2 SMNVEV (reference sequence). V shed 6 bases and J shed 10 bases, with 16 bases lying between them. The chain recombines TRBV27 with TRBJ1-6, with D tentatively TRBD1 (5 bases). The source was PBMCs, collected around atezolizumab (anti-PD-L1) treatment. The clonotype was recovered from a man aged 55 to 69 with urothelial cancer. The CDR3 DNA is TGTGCCAGCAGACAATTGATGGGGGGGTCACCCCTCCACTTT. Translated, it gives CASRQLMGGSPLHF.